This entry concerns a single T cell receptor (beta chain). The antigen remains undetermined. This CDR3 is 19 amino acids long. V dropped 0 bases and J dropped 1 base, with 18 bases sitting between them. The sample originates from a study of T cell repertoires in cytomegalovirus infection. MiXCR, run by TCRdb on the reads, gives a single entry per CDR3 protein. This sample has roughly 800,000 distinct CDR3 sequences, with about 27% found just once. V gene TRBV6-7 combines with J gene TRBJ2-2; possibly TRBD1 or TRBD2 for D (6 bases each). Being an ORF, TRBV6-7 has a function that is uncertain. The sample here was cultured CD8+ T cells from PBMCs, taken from culture after CMV antigen stimulation. This TCR was recovered from a human donor in good health (CMV status not recorded). Some clones in this sample may be carry-over from other donors' samples. CDR3 region: CASSYSRGRLELNTGELFF. The CDR3 region has the DNA TGTGCCAGCAGTTACTCGAGGGGGAGGTTGGAGTTGAACACCGGGGAGCTGTTTTTT.